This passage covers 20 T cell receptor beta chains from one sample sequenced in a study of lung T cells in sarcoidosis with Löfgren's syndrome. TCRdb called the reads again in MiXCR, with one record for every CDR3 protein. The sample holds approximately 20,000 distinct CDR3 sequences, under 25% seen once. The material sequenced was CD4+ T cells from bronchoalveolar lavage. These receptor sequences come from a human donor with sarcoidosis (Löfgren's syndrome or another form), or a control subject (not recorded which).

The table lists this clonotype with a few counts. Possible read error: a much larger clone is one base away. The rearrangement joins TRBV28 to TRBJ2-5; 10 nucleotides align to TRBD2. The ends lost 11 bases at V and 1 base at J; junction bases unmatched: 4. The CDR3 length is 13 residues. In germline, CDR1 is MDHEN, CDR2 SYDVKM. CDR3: CAARTSGQETQYF. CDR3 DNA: TGTGCCGCCCGGACTAGCGGCCAAGAGACCCAGTACTTC.

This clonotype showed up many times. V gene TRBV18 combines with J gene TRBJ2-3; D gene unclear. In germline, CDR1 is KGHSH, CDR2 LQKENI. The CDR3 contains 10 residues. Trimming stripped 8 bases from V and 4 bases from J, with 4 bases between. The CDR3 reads CASGADTQYF. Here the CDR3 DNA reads TGTGCCAGCGGGGCAGATACGCAGTATTTT.

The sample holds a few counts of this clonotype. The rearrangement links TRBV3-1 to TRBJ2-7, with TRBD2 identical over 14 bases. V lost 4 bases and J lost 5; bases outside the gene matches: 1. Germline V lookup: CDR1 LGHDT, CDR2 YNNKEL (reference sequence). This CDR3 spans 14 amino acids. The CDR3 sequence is CASSRGLAGDEQYF. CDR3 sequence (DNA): TGTGCCAGCAGCCGGGGACTAGCGGGAGACGAGCAGTACTTC.

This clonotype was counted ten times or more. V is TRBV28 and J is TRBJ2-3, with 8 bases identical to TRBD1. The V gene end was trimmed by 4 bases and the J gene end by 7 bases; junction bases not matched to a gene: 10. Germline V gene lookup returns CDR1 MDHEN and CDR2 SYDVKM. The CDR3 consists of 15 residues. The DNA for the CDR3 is TGTGCCAGCAGTTCACTAGGACAGGGTCTTCATACGCAGTATTTT. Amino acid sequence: CASSSLGQGLHTQYF.

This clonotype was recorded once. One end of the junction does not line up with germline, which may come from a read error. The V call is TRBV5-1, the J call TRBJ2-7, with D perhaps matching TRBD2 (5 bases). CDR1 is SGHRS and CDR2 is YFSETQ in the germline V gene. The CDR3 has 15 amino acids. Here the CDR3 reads CASSLVPAASYGQYF. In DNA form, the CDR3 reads TGCGCCAGCAGCTTGGTTCCAGCGGCCTCCTACGGGCAGTACTTC.

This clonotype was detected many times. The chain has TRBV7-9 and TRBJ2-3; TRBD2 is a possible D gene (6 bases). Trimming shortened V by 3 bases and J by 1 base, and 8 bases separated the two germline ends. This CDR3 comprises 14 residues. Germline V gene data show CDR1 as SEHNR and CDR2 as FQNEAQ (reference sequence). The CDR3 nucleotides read TGTGCCAGCAGCTTGCGGGGAGGCACAGATACGCAGTATTTT. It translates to CASSLRGGTDTQYF.

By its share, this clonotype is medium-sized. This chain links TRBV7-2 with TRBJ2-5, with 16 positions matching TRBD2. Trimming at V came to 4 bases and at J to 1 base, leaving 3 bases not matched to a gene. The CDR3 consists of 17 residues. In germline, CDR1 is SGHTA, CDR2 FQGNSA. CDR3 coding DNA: TGTGCCAGCAGCTCGGGACTAGCGGGAGGGCCCCAAGAGACCCAGTACTTC. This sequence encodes CASSSGLAGGPQETQYF. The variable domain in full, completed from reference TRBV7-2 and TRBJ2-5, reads GAGVSQSPSNKVTEKGKDVELRCDPISGHTALYWYRQSLGQGLEFLIYFQGNSAPDKSGLPSDRFSAERTGGSVSTLTIQRTQQEDSAVYLCASSSGLAGGPQETQYFGPGTRLLVL.

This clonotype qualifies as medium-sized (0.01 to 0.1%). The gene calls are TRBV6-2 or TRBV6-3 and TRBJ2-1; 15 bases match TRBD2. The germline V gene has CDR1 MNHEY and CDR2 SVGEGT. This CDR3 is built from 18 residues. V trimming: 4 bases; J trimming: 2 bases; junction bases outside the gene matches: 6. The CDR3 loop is CASSSRTSGRAPYNEQFF. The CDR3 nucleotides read TGTGCCAGCAGTTCCCGGACTAGCGGGAGGGCCCCCTACAATGAGCAGTTCTTC.

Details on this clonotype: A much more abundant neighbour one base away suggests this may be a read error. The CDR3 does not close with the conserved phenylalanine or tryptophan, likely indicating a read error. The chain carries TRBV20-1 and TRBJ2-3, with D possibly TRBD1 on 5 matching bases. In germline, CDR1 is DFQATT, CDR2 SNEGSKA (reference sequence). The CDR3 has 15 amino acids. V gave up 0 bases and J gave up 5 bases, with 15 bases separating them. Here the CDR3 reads CSARDQGREGDTQYL. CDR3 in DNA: TGCAGTGCTAGAGATCAAGGCAGGGAAGGAGATACGCAGTATCTT.

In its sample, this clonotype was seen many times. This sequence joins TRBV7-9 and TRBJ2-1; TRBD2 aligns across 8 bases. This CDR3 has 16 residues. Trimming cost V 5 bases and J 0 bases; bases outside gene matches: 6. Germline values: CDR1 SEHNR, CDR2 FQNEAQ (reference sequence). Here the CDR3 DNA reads TGTGCCAGCAGCCCTATAGCGGGACTCTCCTACAATGAGCAGTTCTTC. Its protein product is CASSPIAGLSYNEQFF.

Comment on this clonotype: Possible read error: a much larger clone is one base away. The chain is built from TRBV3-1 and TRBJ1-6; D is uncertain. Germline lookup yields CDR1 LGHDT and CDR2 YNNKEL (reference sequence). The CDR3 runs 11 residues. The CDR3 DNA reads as TGTGCCAGCAGCCAAGAAGGCTCCCTCCGCTTT. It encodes CASSQEGSLRF. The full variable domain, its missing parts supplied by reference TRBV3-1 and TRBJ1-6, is DTAVSQTPKYLVTQMGNDKSIKCEQNLGHDTMYWYKQDSKKFLKIMFSYNNKELIINETVPNRFSPKSPDKAHLNLHINSLELGDSAVYFCASSQEGSLRFGNGTRLTVT.

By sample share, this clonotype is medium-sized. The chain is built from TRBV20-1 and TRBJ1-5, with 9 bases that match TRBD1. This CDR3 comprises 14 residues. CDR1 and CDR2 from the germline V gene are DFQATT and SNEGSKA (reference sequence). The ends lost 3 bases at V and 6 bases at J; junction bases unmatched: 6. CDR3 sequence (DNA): TGCAGTGCTAGCAGGGACAGGGCCCTTCAGCCCCAGCATTTT. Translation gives CSASRDRALQPQHF.

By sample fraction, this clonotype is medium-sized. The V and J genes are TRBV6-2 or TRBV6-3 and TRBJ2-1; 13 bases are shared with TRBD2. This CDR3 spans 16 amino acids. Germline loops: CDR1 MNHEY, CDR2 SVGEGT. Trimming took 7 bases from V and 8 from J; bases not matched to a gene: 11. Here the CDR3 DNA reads TGTGCCAGCACCATGACTAGCGGGAGGACATCGGATGAGCAGTTCTTC. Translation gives CASTMTSGRTSDEQFF.

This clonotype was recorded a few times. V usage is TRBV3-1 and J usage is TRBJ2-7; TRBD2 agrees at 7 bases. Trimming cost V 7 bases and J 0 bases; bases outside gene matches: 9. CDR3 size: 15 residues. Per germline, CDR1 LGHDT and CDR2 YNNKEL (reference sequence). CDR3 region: CASTKTGTTSYEQYF. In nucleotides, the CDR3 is TGTGCCAGCACCAAAACCGGGACTACCTCCTACGAGCAGTACTTC.

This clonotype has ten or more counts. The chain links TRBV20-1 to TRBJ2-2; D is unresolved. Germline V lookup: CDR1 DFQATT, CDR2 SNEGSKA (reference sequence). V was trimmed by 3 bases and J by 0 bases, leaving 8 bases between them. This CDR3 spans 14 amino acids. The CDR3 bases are TGCAGTGCTAGCATCACTGCGAACACCGGGGAGCTGTTTTTT. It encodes CSASITANTGELFF.

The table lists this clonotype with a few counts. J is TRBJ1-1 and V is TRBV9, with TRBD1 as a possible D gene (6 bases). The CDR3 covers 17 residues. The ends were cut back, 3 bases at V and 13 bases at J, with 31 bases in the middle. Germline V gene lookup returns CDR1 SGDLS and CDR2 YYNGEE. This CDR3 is CASSGRQSRDTPNGVFF. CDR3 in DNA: TGTGCCAGCAGCGGACGTCAGTCCAGGGACACCCCAAACGGGGTTTTCTTT. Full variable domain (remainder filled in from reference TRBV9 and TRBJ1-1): DSGVTQTPKHLITATGQRVTLRCSPRSGDLSVYWYQQSLDQGLQFLIQYYNGEERAKGNILERFSAQQFPDLHSELNLSSLELGDSALYFCASSGRQSRDTPNGVFFGQGTRLTVV.

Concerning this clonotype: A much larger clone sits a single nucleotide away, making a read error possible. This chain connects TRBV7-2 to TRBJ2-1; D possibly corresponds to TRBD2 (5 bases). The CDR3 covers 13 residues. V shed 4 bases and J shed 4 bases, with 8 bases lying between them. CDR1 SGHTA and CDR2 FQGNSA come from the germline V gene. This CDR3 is CASSSRDYNEQFF. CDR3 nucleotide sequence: TGTGCCAGCAGCTCCCGGGATTACAATGAGCAGTTCTTC.

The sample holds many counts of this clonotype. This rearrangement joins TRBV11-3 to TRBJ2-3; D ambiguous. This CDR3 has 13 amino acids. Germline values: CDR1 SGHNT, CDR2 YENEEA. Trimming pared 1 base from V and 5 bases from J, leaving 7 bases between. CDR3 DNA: TGTGCCAGCAGCTTAGCGGAAGAAGATACGCAGTATTTT. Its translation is CASSLAEEDTQYF.

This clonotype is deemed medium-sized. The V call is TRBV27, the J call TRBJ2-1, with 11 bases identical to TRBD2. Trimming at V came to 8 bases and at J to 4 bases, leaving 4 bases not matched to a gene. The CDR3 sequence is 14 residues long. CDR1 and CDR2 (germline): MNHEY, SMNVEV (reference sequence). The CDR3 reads CASSGLAVYNEQFF. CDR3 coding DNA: TGTGCCAGCTCGGGACTAGCGGTGTACAATGAGCAGTTCTTC.

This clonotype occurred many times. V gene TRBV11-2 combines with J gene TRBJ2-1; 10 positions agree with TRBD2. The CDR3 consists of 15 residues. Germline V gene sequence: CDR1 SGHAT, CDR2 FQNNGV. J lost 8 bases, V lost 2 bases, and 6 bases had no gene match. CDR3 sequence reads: CASSLQASGSYEQFF. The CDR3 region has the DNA TGTGCCAGCAGCTTACAGGCTAGCGGGAGCTATGAGCAGTTCTTC.